This is a list of T cell receptor beta chains from one sample in a study of blood T cell repertoires in COVID-19. Assay: immunoSEQ multiplex PCR; the TCRdb copy retains only in-frame clones and omits some. This table has 150,000 to 200,000 clones, approximately 90% appearing once. Input material: PBMCs or T cells enriched from blood (not recorded which). Receptors were obtained from a woman aged 35 to 49 in a cohort exposed to, infected with or recovered from COVID-19 (not recorded which). Each CDR3 is given with its conserved first and last residue. D genes are given only for firm matches. Size is stated for part of the rows, as once, few or many counts, or as a class when the clone is expanded.

TRBJ1-5,TRBD1,TRBV7-6,-,CASSLGQGPFGNQPQHF,TGTGCCAGCAGCCTTGGACAGGGGCCTTTCGGCAATCAGCCCCAGCATTTT
TRBJ2-7,TRBD2,TRBV4-1,-,CASSQSSGTSWGEQYF,TGCGCCAGCAGCCAAAGTTCCGGGACTAGCTGGGGGGAGCAGTACTTC
TRBJ1-2,TRBD1,TRBV4-1,-,CASSPAGTGMAGYTF,TGCGCCAGCAGCCCCGCCGGGACAGGGATGGCTGGCTACACCTTC
TRBJ2-1,-,TRBV2,-,CASSETQVYNEQFF,TGTGCCAGCAGTGAAACCCAGGTTTACAATGAGCAGTTCTTC
TRBJ2-7,TRBD1,TRBV5-1,once,CASSLVQDRVDEQYF,TGCGCCAGCAGCTTGGTCCAGGACAGGGTTGACGAGCAGTACTTC
TRBJ1-1,-,TRBV6-5,-,CARYFTEAFF,TGTGCCAGATACTTCACTGAAGCTTTCTTT
TRBJ2-3,-,TRBV9,-,CASSVPGTDTQYF,TGTGCCAGCAGCGTTCCAGGAACAGATACGCAGTATTTT
TRBJ1-4,-,TRBV6-5,-,CASSLGRPREKLFF,TGTGCCAGCAGCCTAGGGAGACCCCGGGAAAAACTGTTTTTT
TRBJ2-7,TRBD1,TRBV13,-,CASSLAPGQGRNEQYF,TGTGCCAGCAGCTTAGCCCCCGGACAGGGACGGAACGAGCAGTACTTC
TRBJ1-1,-,TRBV27,-,CASSFNRERGTEAFF,TGTGCCAGCAGTTTTAACAGGGAGAGAGGGACTGAAGCTTTCTTT
TRBJ2-2,TRBD1,TRBV24-1,-,CATSDPTGAGELFF,TGTGCCACCAGTGACCCGACAGGGGCCGGGGAGCTGTTTTTT
TRBJ1-2,-,TRBV30,-,CAWSPGGGYGYTF,TGTGCCTGGAGCCCAGGAGGTGGTTATGGCTACACCTTC
TRBJ2-2,TRBD2,TRBV12-3/TRBV12-4,-,CASSSTGGGELFF,TGTGCCAGCAGTTCAACGGGAGGCGGGGAGCTGTTTTTT
TRBJ2-4,TRBD1,TRBV11-2,once,CASSLENFETGSKNIQYF,TGTGCCAGCAGCTTAGAAAATTTTGAGACAGGGAGCAAAAACATTCAGTACTTC
TRBJ2-7,-,TRBV5-4,-,CASSLDSPYEQYF,TGTGCCAGCAGCTTGGACAGTCCCTACGAGCAGTACTTC
TRBJ1-2,-,TRBV5-1,-,CASSLEGQDYGYTF,TGCGCCAGCAGCTTGGAGGGACAAGACTATGGCTACACCTTC
TRBJ1-2,TRBD1,TRBV6-6,-,CASSRVEDRTANYGYTF,TGTGCCAGCAGTCGAGTGGAGGACAGGACGGCCAACTATGGCTACACCTTC
TRBJ1-3,-,TRBV9,-,CASSVGQERNTIYF,TGTGCCAGCAGCGTAGGACAGGAACGAAACACCATATATTTT
TRBJ1-1,-,TRBV4-1,-,CASLGASTEAFF,TGCGCCAGCTTGGGGGCGAGCACTGAAGCTTTCTTT
TRBJ2-1,-,TRBV6-5,-,CASRDRPYNEQFF,TGTGCCAGCAGGGACAGACCTTACAATGAGCAGTTCTTC
TRBJ1-5,-,TRBV27,-,CASSLKGLWNQPQHF,TGTGCCAGCAGTTTAAAGGGGTTATGGAATCAGCCCCAGCATTTT
TRBJ1-4,-,TRBV3-1/TRBV3-2,-,CASSQVTGFNEKLFF,TGTGCCAGCAGCCAAGTTACAGGGTTTAATGAAAAACTGTTTTTT
TRBJ2-7,-,TRBV6-5,-,CASVPSERYEQYF,TGTGCCAGCGTCCCAAGCGAACGCTACGAGCAGTACTTC
TRBJ1-1,-,TRBV3-1/TRBV3-2,-,CASSKTDRYLAEAFF,TGTGCCAGCAGCAAGACCGACAGGTACTTAGCTGAAGCTTTCTTT
TRBJ1-6,TRBD1,TRBV10-3,-,CAIRRGQGESSYNSPLHF,TGTGCCATCAGACGAGGACAGGGGGAAAGCTCCTATAATTCACCCCTCCACTTT
TRBJ2-1,-,TRBV27,-,CASSLTHGRERYNEQFF,TGTGCCAGCAGTTTAACCCACGGCCGGGAGCGGTACAATGAGCAGTTCTTC
TRBJ2-7,-,TRBV27,few,CASSSGPSSYEQYF,TGTGCCAGCAGTTCTGGGCCCAGCTCCTACGAGCAGTACTTC
TRBJ2-7,TRBD1,TRBV18,-,CASSPPPTGVNSREQYF,TGTGCCAGCTCACCACCCCCGACAGGGGTTAACAGCCGCGAGCAGTACTTC
TRBJ2-2,-,TRBV6-5,-,CASSYSEMNTGELFF,TGTGCCAGCAGTTACTCGGAGATGAACACCGGGGAGCTGTTTTTT
TRBJ1-1,TRBD1,TRBV19,-,CATERRTGGAAFF,TGTGCCACCGAGAGAAGGACAGGCGGGGCAGCTTTCTTT
TRBJ2-3,-,TRBV27,-,CASSFGRVQYF,TGTGCCAGCAGTTTCGGCAGGGTGCAGTATTTT
TRBJ1-1,-,TRBV4-1,-,CASSQRGNTEAFF,TGCGCCAGCAGCCAAAGGGGTAACACTGAAGCTTTCTTT
TRBJ2-3,-,TRBV3-1/TRBV3-2,-,CASSQVIASDTQYF,TGTGCCAGCAGCCAAGTCATAGCCTCAGATACGCAGTATTTT
TRBJ1-6,-,TRBV20-1,-,CSARGGSPLHF,TGCAGTGCTAGGGGGGGTTCACCCCTCCACTTT
TRBJ2-3,TRBD2,TRBV28,-,CASSLIGGAGDTQYF,TGTGCCAGCAGTTTAATCGGGGGGGCTGGAGATACGCAGTATTTT
TRBJ1-2,TRBD1,TRBV5-4,-,CASRDRDRGESSRGYTF,TGTGCCAGCAGGGATCGGGACAGGGGGGAAAGTTCACGTGGCTACACCTTC
TRBJ1-5,-,TRBV6-1,-,CASSGGIQIRNQPQHF,TGTGCCAGCAGTGGCGGGATCCAGATACGCAATCAGCCCCAGCATTTT
TRBJ2-7,-,TRBV5-5,-,CASSLEQGSYEQYF,TGTGCCAGCAGCTTGGAGCAGGGGTCCTACGAGCAGTACTTC
TRBJ1-5,TRBD1,TRBV27,-,CASSLGTASNQPQHF,TGTGCCAGCAGTTTAGGGACAGCAAGCAATCAGCCCCAGCATTTT
TRBJ2-7,TRBD1,TRBV10-3,-,CAIRPGQSSYEQYF,TGTGCCATCAGGCCGGGACAGAGCTCCTACGAGCAGTACTTC
TRBJ2-7,TRBD1,TRBV12-3/TRBV12-4,-,CASSRTGYEQYF,TGTGCCAGCAGCAGGACAGGGTACGAGCAGTACTTC
TRBJ2-7,TRBD2,TRBV4-3,once,CASSSGSVTGGYEQYF,TGCGCCAGCAGCTCAGGGAGTGTGACGGGAGGCTACGAGCAGTACTTC
TRBJ1-2,-,TRBV3-1/TRBV3-2,-,CASSQSADNYGYTF,TGTGCCAGCAGCCAATCTGCAGATAACTATGGCTACACCTTC
TRBJ1-1,TRBD1,TRBV13,-,CASSFLGQGAAEAFF,TGTGCCAGCAGCTTTCTAGGACAGGGGGCCGCTGAAGCTTTCTTT
TRBJ1-2,-,TRBV7-2,-,CASSFTVNYGYTF,TGTGCCAGCAGCTTCACAGTAAACTATGGCTACACCTTC
TRBJ1-2,-,TRBV15,-,CATSRVDRSYGYTF,TGTGCCACCAGCAGAGTGGACAGAAGTTATGGCTACACCTTC
TRBJ1-5,-,TRBV5-8,-,CASSLDMSGQHF,TGTGCCAGCAGCTTGGATATGTCGGGACAACATTTT
TRBJ2-7,TRBD2,TRBV18,few,CASSPPGTSAYEQYF,TGTGCCAGCTCACCACCGGGGACTAGCGCCTACGAGCAGTACTTC
TRBJ2-3,-,TRBV6-2/TRBV6-3,few,CASSPPAGTPSTDTQYF,TGTGCCAGCAGCCCCCCCGCCGGGACTCCAAGCACAGATACGCAGTATTTT
TRBJ1-1,-,TRBV19,once,CASTDDPSGNTEAFF,TGTGCCAGTACCGATGATCCCAGCGGAAACACTGAAGCTTTCTTT
TRBJ1-1,-,TRBV5-1,-,CASSLNGAVTEAFF,TGCGCCAGCAGCTTGAATGGGGCGGTCACTGAAGCTTTCTTT
TRBJ2-1,TRBD2,TRBV7-6,-,CASSLTAGGPNEQFF,TGTGCCAGCAGCTTAACAGCGGGAGGGCCGAATGAGCAGTTCTTC